Listed below are T cell receptor beta chains from one sample, sequenced in a study of CD8 T cells in ankylosing spondylitis. TCRdb fed the 5' RACE reads into MiXCR, producing one record per CDR3 protein. In the table there are about 260,000 distinct CDR3 sequences, around 20% of which are singletons. The sequenced sample consisted of blood, either unsorted or a sorted T cell fraction (not recorded which). These receptors all stem from a male donor with ankylosing spondylitis or in good health (not recorded which). CDR3s include the opening cysteine and the closing phenylalanine or tryptophan. A D gene is named only where the DNA matches it firmly. Clone size appears in some rows only: once, few, many, or a class for an expanded clone.

j_call,d_call,v_call,clone_size,cdr3_length,cdr3_aa,cdr3_nt
TRBJ1-3,NA,TRBV4-1,many,16,CASSQAFGASGNTIYF,TGCGCCAGCAGCCAAGCGTTCGGGGCCTCTGGAAACACCATATATTTT
TRBJ1-5,TRBD1,TRBV20-1,NA,14,CSARTGSGNQPQHF,TGCAGTGCTAGGACAGGGTCGGGCAATCAGCCCCAGCATTTT
TRBJ2-3,NA,TRBV29-1,many,14,CSVSGTTSTDTQYF,TGCAGCGTTTCCGGGACAACTAGCACAGATACGCAGTATTTT
TRBJ2-5,NA,TRBV3-1,NA,13,CASSQIRGETQYF,TGTGCCAGCAGCCAAATTCGAGGGGAGACCCAGTACTTC
TRBJ2-1,NA,TRBV20-1,NA,11,CSATEYNEQFF,TGCAGTGCTACAGAGTACAATGAGCAGTTCTTC
TRBJ1-5,NA,TRBV7-9,NA,15,CASSAGEHSNQPQHF,TGTGCCAGCAGCGCAGGGGAGCATAGCAATCAGCCCCAGCATTTT
TRBJ1-5,NA,TRBV20-1,few,15,CSANDGGSVIQPQHF,TGCAGTGCTAATGATGGGGGGTCTGTCATTCAGCCCCAGCATTTT
TRBJ2-3,NA,TRBV5-1,many,13,CASRTTSTDTQYF,TGCGCCAGCAGGACGACTAGCACAGATACGCAGTATTTT
TRBJ1-6,NA,TRBV4-1,NA,15,CASSQEGRYNSPLHF,TGCGCCAGCAGCCAAGAAGGACGGTATAATTCACCCCTCCACTTT
TRBJ2-3,TRBD1,TRBV24-1,many,16,CATSDATGQGTDTQYF,TGTGCCACCAGTGACGCGACGGGACAGGGTACAGATACGCAGTATTTT
TRBJ2-2,NA,TRBV12-3/TRBV12-4,many,15,CASRPGRSGTGELFF,TGTGCCAGCAGACCGGGACGGTCGGGCACCGGGGAGCTGTTTTTT
TRBJ1-1,NA,TRBV7-3,few,12,CASSPRTGEAFF,TGTGCCAGCAGCCCACGCACGGGTGAAGCTTTCTTT
TRBJ2-3,TRBD2,TRBV20-1,many,18,CSATQTSGTRTLTDTQYF,TGCAGTGCTACCCAGACTAGCGGGACCAGAACCCTCACAGATACGCAGTATTTT
TRBJ2-3,NA,TRBV27,few,13,CASSYGGGYTQYF,TGTGCCAGCAGTTACGGAGGAGGGTATACGCAGTATTTT
TRBJ2-5,TRBD2,TRBV12-3/TRBV12-4,NA,15,CASSWAGLAQETQYF,TGTGCCAGCAGCTGGGCCGGACTAGCGCAAGAGACCCAGTACTTC
TRBJ2-5,NA,TRBV7-7,many,13,CASSLAWGETQYF,TGTGCTAGCAGCTTAGCGTGGGGAGAGACCCAGTACTTC
TRBJ1-2,NA,TRBV28,NA,15,CASSLFQGGSYGYTF,TGTGCCAGCAGTTTATTCCAGGGAGGGTCCTATGGCTACACCTTC
TRBJ2-2,TRBD2,TRBV11-2,NA,15,CASSENSGDTGELFF,TGTGCCAGCAGCGAGAATAGCGGGGACACCGGGGAGCTGTTTTTT
TRBJ2-3,TRBD2,TRBV12-3/TRBV12-4,few,15,CASRSSGGGGDTQYF,TGTGCCAGCAGATCTAGCGGGGGCGGGGGAGATACGCAGTATTTT